Listed here are 5 T cell receptor beta chains from one sample, sequenced in a study of blood T cell repertoires in COVID-19. Sequencing was performed with immunoSEQ multiplex PCR; in TCRdb, only in-frame clones are kept and a portion is missing. This table has under 200,000 clones, around 77% appearing once. Specimen: peripheral blood. The origin of the receptors is a man between 65 and 79 years old with active or convalescent COVID-19.

J is TRBJ2-7 and V is TRBV7-7; TRBD2 matches at 12 bases. With 5 bases clipped from V and 2 bases from J, the junction kept 4 bases outside the gene matches. The CDR3 loop spans 15 amino acids. Per the germline V gene, CDR1 is SSHAT and CDR2 is FNYEAQ (reference sequence). In DNA, the CDR3 is TGTGCCAGCAGCCCTGGACTAGCGGGGACCTACGAGCAGTACTTC. Encoded protein: CASSPGLAGTYEQYF.

The rearrangement joins TRBV7-6 to TRBJ1-2; 11 bases are a match to TRBD1. CDR3 length: 17 residues. J gave up 3 bases and V 3 bases, and 9 bases lay outside the gene matches. Germline values: CDR1 SGHVS, CDR2 FNYEAQ. The CDR3 is CASSLKPGQGGDYGYTF. The CDR3 bases are TGTGCCAGCAGCTTGAAACCGGGACAGGGGGGGGACTATGGCTACACCTTC.

This rearrangement joins TRBV5-8 to TRBJ2-7, with 9 bases aligning to TRBD2. V lost 4 bases to trimming and J lost 6 bases; unmatched junction nucleotides: 5. The V gene's germline CDR1 is SGHTS and CDR2 YDEGEE. This CDR3 spans 13 amino acids. The CDR3 sequence: CASSRGLASEQYF. The CDR3 coding sequence is TGTGCCAGCAGCCGAGGACTAGCGAGCGAGCAGTACTTC.

The chain uses TRBV5-1 and TRBJ2-7; maybe TRBD1 (6 bases). The CDR3 spans 17 residues. Trimming pared 1 base from V and 0 bases from J, leaving 17 bases between. CDR1 SGHRS and CDR2 YFSETQ come from the germline V gene. In nucleotides, the CDR3 is TGCGCCAGCAGCTTGTTTCCCCCCGGACAGCTCTCCTACGAGCAGTACTTC. Translating it yields CASSLFPPGQLSYEQYF.

The chain uses TRBV28 and TRBJ2-7; 9 bases are a match to TRBD2. The CDR3 totals 17 residues. CDR1 MDHEN and CDR2 SYDVKM come from the germline V gene. J was trimmed by 0 bases and V by 4 bases; bases with no gene match: 10. The CDR3: CASSSGLATPRSYEQYF. The CDR3 DNA reads TGTGCCAGCAGTTCCGGACTAGCGACACCTCGCTCCTACGAGCAGTACTTC.